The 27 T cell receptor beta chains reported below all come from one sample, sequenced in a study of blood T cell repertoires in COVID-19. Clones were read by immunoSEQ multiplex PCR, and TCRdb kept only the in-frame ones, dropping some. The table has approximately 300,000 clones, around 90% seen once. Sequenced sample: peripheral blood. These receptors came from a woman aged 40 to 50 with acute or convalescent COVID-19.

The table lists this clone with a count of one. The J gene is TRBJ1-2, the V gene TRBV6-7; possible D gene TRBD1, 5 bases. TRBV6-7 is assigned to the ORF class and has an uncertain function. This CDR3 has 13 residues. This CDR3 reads CVHSRRGNEGYTF. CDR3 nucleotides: TGTGTCCATTCCCGGCGGGGGAATGAGGGCTACACCTTC.

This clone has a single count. DNA of the CDR3: TGTGCCGCCGAGGGACAGGCCGGAAACACCATATATTTT. This translates into CAAEGQAGNTIYF. The chain combines TRBV19 with TRBJ1-3; 8 nucleotides agree with TRBD1. The CDR3 is made up of 13 amino acids. Germline CDR1 and CDR2: LNHDA and SQIVND (reference sequence). V shed 11 bases and J 4 bases; nucleotides not matched to a gene: 7.

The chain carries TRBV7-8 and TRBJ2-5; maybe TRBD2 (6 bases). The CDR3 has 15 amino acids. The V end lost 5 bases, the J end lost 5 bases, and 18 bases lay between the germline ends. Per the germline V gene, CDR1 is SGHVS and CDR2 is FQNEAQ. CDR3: CASSTPGGRRETQYF. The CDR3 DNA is TGTGCCAGCAGCACCCCTGGAGGGCGTCGGGAGACCCAGTACTTC.

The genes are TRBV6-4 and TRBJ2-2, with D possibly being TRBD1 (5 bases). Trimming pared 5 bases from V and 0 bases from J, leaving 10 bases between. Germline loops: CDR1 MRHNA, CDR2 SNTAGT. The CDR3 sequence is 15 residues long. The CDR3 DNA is TGTGCCAGCAGTCGACAGTTCGCGAACACCGGGGAGCTGTTTTTT. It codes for CASSRQFANTGELFF.

CDR3 DNA: TGCGCCAGCAGCAATCGACACACTAGCACAGATACGCAGTATTTT. Its translation: CASSNRHTSTDTQYF. The gene calls are TRBV5-1 and TRBJ2-3, with D unclear. Germline V CDR1 and CDR2: SGHRS, YFSETQ. The CDR3 has 15 residues. V lost 4 bases, J lost 0 bases, and 12 bases lay in between.

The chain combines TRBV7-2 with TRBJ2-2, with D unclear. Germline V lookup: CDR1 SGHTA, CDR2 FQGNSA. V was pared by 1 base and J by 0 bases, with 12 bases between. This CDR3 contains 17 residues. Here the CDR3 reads CASSLDPVSANTGELFF. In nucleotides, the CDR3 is TGTGCCAGCAGCTTAGATCCCGTTTCGGCGAACACCGGGGAGCTGTTTTTT.

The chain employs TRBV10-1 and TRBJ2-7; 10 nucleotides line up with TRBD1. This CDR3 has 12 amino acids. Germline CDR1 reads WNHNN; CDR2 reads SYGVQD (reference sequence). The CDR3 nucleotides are TGCGCCAGCAGTGAGAGTGGACAGGGGGGAAACGTC. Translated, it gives CASSESGQGGNV.

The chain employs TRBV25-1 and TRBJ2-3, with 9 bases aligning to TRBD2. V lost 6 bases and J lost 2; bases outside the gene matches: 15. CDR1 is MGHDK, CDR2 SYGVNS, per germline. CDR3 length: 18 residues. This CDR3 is CASSPINIAGANTDTQYF. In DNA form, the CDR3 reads TGTGCCAGCAGCCCCATAAATATAGCGGGGGCCAACACAGATACGCAGTATTTT.

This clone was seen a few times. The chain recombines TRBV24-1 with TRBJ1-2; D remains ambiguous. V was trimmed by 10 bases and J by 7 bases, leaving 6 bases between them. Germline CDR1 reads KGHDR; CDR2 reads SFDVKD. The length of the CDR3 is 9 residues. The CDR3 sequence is CATPGGYTF. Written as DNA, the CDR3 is TGTGCCACTCCGGGTGGCTACACCTTC.

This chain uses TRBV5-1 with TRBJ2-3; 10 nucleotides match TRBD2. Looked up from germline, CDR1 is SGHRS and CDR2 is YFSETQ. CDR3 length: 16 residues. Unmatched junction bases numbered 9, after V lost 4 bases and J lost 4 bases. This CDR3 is CASSRNSGGNSDTQYF. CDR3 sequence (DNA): TGCGCCAGCAGCCGGAATAGCGGGGGGAACTCAGATACGCAGTATTTT. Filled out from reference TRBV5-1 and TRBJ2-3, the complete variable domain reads KAGVTQTPRYLIKTRGQQVTLSCSPISGHRSVSWYQQTPGQGLQFLFEYFSETQRNKGNFPGRFSGRQFSNSRSEMNVSTLELGDSALYLCASSRNSGGNSDTQYFGPGTRLTVL.

The chain's CDR3 is CASSLAGASTGELFF. The CDR3, as DNA: TGTGCCAGCAGCTTGGCAGGGGCAAGCACCGGGGAGCTGTTTTTT. The chain joins TRBV5-4 to TRBJ2-2, with D possibly matching TRBD1 (6 bases). The CDR3 is 15 residues long. Germline CDR1 and CDR2: SGHNT and YYREEE (reference sequence). With 0 bases removed from V and 4 bases from J, the gap between germline ends came to 10 bases.

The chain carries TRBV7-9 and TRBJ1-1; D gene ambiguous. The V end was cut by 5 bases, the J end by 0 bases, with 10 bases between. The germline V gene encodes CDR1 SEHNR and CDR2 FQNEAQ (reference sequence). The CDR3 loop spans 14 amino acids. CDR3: CASSPQPMNTEAFF. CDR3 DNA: TGTGCCAGCAGCCCACAGCCCATGAACACTGAAGCTTTCTTT.

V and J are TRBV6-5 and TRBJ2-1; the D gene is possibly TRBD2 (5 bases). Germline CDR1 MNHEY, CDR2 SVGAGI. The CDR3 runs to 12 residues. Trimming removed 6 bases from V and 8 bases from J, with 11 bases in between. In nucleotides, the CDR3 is TGTGCCAGCAGCCCCCGGGATCATGAGCAGTTCTTC. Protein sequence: CASSPRDHEQFF.

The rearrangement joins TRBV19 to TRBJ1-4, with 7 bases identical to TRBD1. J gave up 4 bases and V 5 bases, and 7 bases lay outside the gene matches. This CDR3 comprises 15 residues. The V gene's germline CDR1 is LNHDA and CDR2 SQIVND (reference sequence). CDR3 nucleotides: TGTGCCAGTAGTGGGGCCCGGGACAGTAATGAAAAACTGTTTTTT. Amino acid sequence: CASSGARDSNEKLFF.

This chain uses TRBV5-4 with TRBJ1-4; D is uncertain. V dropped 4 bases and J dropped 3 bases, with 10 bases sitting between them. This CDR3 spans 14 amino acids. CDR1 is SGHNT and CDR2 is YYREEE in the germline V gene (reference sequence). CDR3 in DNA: TGTGCCAGCAGCACTGGTGGTGCTAATGAAAAACTGTTTTTT. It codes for CASSTGGANEKLFF. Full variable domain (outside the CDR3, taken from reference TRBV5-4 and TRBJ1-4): ETGVTQSPTHLIKTRGQQVTLRCSSQSGHNTVSWYQQALGQGPQFIFQYYREEENGRGNFPPRFSGLQFPNYSSELNVNALELDDSALYLCASSTGGANEKLFFGSGTQLSVL.

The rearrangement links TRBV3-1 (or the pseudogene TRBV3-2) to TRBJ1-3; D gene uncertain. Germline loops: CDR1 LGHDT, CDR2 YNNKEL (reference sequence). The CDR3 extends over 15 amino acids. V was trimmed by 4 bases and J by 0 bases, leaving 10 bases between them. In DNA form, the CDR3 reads TGTGCCAGCAGCCCGGGGTGGGGCTCTGGAAACACCATATATTTT. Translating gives CASSPGWGSGNTIYF.

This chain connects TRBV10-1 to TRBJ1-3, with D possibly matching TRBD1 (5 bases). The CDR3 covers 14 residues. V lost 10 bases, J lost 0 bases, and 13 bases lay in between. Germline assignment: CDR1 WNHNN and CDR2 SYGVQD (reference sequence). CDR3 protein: CATQDTLSGNTIYF. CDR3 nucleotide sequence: TGCGCCACCCAGGACACCCTCTCTGGAAACACCATATATTTT.

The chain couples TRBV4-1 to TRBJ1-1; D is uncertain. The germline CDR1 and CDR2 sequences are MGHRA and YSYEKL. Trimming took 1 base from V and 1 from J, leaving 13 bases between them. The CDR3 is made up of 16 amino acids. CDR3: CASSQVLAATNTEAFF. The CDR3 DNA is TGCGCCAGCAGCCAAGTTTTAGCAGCCACGAACACTGAAGCTTTCTTT.

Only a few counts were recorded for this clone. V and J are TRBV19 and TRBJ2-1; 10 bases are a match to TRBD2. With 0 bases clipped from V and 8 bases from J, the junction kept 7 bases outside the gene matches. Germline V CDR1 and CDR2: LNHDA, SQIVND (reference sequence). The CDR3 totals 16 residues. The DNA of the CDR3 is TGTGCCAGTAGTATAGATCGAGCGGGGGGGCCCTATGAGCAGTTCTTC. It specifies CASSIDRAGGPYEQFF. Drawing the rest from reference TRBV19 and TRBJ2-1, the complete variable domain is DGGITQSPKYLFRKEGQNVTLSCEQNLNHDAMYWYRQDPGQGLRLIYYSQIVNDFQKGDIAEGYSVSREKKESFPLTVTSAQKNPTAFYLCASSIDRAGGPYEQFFGPGTRLTVL.

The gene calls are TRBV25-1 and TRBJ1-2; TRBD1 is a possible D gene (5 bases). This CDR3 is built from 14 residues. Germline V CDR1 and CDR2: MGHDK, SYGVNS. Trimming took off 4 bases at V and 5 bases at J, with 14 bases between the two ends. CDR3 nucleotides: TGTGCCAGCAGTGCCAGGGTGGCTAGTTATGGCTACACCTTC. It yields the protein CASSARVASYGYTF.

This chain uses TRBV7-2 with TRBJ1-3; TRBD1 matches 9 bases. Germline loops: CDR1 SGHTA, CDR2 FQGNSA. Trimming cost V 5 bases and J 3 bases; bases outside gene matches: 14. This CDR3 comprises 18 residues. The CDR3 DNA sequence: TGTGCCAGCAGCAAACCCCCGGGACAGGGTTTGGGTGGAAACACCATATATTTT. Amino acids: CASSKPPGQGLGGNTIYF.

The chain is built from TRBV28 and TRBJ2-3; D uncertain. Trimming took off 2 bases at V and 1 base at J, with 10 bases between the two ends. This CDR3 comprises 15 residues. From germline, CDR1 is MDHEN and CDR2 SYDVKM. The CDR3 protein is CASSLIGQGTDTQYF. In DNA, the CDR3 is TGTGCCAGCAGTTTAATCGGCCAGGGCACAGATACGCAGTATTTT.

The CDR3 loop is CASGAGFSNQPQHF. In DNA form, the CDR3 reads TGTGCTAGTGGTGCGGGGTTTAGCAATCAGCCCCAGCATTTT. The chain couples TRBV12-5 to TRBJ1-5; D unresolved. Trimming removed 5 bases at V and 0 bases at J, with 8 bases between. Germline-derived CDR1 and CDR2 are LGHNT and FRNRAP. There are 14 residues in the CDR3.

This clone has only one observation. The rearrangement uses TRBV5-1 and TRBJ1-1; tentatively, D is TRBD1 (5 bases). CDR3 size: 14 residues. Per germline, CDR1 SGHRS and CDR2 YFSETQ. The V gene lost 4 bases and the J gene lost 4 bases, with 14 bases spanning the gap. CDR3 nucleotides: TGCGCCAGCAGCGGAGGGGAGATCGGCACTGAAGCTTTCTTT. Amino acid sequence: CASSGGEIGTEAFF.

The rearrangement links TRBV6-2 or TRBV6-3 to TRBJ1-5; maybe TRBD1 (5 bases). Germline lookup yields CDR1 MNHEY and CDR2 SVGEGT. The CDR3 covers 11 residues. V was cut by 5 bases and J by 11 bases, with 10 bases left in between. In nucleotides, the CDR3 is TGTGCCAGCAGTACGGGGGTGTCCCAGCATTTT. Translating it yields CASSTGVSQHF.

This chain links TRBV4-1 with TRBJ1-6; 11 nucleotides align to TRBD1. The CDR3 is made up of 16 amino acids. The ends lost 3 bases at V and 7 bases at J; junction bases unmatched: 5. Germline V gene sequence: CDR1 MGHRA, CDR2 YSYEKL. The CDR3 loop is CASSQPRTGGNSPLHF. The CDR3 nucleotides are TGCGCCAGCAGCCAGCCGAGGACAGGGGGCAATTCACCCCTCCACTTT.

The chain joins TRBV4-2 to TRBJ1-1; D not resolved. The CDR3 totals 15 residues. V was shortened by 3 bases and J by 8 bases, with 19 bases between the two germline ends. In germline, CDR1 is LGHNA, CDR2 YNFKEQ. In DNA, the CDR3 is TGTGCCAGCAGCCATGCGGGGTCGTCCTTGCTAGAAGCTTTCTTT. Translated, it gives CASSHAGSSLLEAFF.